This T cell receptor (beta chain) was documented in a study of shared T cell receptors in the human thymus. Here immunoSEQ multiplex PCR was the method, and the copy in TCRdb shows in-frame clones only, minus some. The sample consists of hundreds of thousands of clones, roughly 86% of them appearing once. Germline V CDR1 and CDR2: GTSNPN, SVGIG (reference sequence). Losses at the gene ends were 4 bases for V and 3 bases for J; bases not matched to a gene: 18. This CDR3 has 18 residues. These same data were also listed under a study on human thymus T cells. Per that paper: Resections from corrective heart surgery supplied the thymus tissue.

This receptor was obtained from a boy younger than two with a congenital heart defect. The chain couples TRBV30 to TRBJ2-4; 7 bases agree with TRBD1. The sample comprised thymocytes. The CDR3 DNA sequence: TGTGCCTGGAACCTCCCACTAACAGGGGAAAAGGTCAAAAACATTCAGTACTTC. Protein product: CAWNLPLTGEKVKNIQYF.